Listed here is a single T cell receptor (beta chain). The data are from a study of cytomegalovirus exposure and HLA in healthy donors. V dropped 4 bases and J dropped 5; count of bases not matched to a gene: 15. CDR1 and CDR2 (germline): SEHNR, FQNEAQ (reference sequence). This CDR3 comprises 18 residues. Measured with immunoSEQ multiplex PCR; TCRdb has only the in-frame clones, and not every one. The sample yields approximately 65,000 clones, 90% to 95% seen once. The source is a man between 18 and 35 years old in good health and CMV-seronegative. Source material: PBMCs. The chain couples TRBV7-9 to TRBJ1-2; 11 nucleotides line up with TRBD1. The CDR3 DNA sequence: TGTGCCAGCAGCTCCGGCGGGACAGGGGGATCGCGTGGTTATGGCTACACCTTC. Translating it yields CASSSGGTGGSRGYGYTF.